This is a list of T cell receptor beta chains from one sample in a study of T cells expressing NK-cell markers. No DNA is given; TCRdb re-called the 5' RACE reads and lists each CDR3 protein once. Recorded for this sample: about 540,000 distinct CDR3 sequences. Input material: blood T cells: a sorted CD56 or NKG2C T cell subset, CD4+ or CD8+ T cells, or bulk PBMC T cells (not recorded which). Receptor source: a man younger than 30 in good health. CDR3s include the opening cysteine and the closing phenylalanine or tryptophan.

v_call	j_call	cdr3_length	cdr3_aa
TRBV28	TRBJ2-1	15	CASEKASSGIAEQFF
TRBV5-4	TRBJ1-1	18	CASSLEGQWKMGDTEAFF
TRBV10-3	TRBJ1-4	13	CAISEVNGEKLFF
TRBV5-1	TRBJ2-1	14	CASSLVSSYNEQFF
TRBV29-1	TRBJ2-7	14	CSVEWAEKGYEQYF
TRBV11-1	TRBJ2-1	16	CASSHPAPTRYNEQFF
TRBV6-1	TRBJ1-1	15	CASSEAPGLNTEAFF
TRBV4-1	TRBJ2-2	19	CASSQEGTSGRAYTGELFF
TRBV7-2	TRBJ2-7	15	CASSLVNGRIYEQYF
TRBV4-1	TRBJ1-1	16	CASSQEHRGSNTEAFF
TRBV7-9	TRBJ2-1	14	CASSRDRRGNEQFF
TRBV14	TRBJ2-1	17	CASSQVVPSGRRNEQFF
TRBV9	TRBJ2-3	16	CASSPTGRDVGNTQYF
TRBV20-1	TRBJ1-1	14	CSARDPGVNTEAFF
TRBV25-1	TRBJ1-2	14	CASSEPGQGFGYTF
TRBV7-2	TRBJ2-5	13	CASSLGPGAPQYF
TRBV7-9	TRBJ2-7	17	CASSLGSVTSPSYEQYF